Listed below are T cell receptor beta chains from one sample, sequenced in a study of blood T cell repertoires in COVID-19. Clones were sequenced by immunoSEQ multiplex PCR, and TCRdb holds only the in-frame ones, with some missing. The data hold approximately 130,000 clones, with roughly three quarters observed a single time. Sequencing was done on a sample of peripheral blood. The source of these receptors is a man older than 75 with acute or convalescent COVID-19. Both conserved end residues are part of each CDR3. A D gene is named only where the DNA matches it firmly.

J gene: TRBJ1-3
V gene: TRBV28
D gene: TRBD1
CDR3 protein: CASQDRGRNTIYF
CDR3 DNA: TGTGCCAGCCAGGACAGGGGACGAAACACCATATATTTT

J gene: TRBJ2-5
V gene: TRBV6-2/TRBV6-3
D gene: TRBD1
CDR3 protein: CASSSRGRQETQYF
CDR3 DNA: TGTGCCAGCAGCTCCAGGGGGCGGCAAGAGACCCAGTACTTC

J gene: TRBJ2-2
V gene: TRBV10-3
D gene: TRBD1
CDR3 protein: CAISPLIQGAGTGELFF
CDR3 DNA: TGTGCCATCAGCCCTTTAATACAGGGGGCCGGTACCGGGGAGCTGTTTTTT

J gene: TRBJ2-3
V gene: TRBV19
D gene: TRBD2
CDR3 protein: CASSTGTSGGAGYTQYF
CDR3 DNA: TGTGCCAGTAGTACAGGGACTAGCGGGGGGGCCGGATATACGCAGTATTTT

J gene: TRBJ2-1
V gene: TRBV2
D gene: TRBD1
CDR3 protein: CASRGTGIYNEQFF
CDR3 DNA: TGTGCCAGCAGGGGGACAGGGATATACAATGAGCAGTTCTTC

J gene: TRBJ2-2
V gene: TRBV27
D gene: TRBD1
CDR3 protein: CASSSHRGVGELFF
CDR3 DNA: TGTGCCAGCAGTTCTCACAGGGGTGTCGGGGAGCTGTTTTTT

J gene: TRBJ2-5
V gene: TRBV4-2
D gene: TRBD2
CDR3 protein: CASSPRPSGGPGETQYF
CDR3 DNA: TGTGCCAGCAGCCCACGACCGAGCGGGGGACCCGGAGAGACCCAGTACTTC

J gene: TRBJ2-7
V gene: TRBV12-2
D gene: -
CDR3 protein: CASRATGPGTYEQYF
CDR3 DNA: TGTGCAAGTCGCGCCACCGGGCCAGGGACCTACGAGCAGTACTTC

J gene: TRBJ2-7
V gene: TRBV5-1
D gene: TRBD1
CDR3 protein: CASSLDVGRGNEQYF
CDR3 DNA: TGCGCCAGCAGCTTGGATGTAGGCAGGGGGAACGAGCAGTACTTC

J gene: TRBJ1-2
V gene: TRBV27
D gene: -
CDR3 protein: CASRGAGTNYGYTF
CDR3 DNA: TGTGCCAGCCGGGGGGCAGGGACTAACTATGGCTACACCTTC

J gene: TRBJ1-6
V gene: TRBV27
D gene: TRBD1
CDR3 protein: CASSSRQGDNSPLHF
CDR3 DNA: TGTGCCAGCAGTTCCCGACAGGGAGACAATTCACCCCTCCACTTT